Sequencing of this T cell receptor (beta chain) was carried out in a study of T cells in Graves' hyperthyroidism and ophthalmopathy. Points from the study as a whole: For ophthalmopathy, model prediction preceded onset by a median about six months.

RNA transcripts provided the source from which TCR beta CDR3 regions were amplified. Carried out on the TCR CDR3, a first-round RT-PCR used the HTBI primer set. TCRdb ran MiXCR on the multiplex PCR reads and lists one entry per CDR3 protein. Here the sample spans 500,000 to 750,000 distinct CDR3 sequences, 15% to 18% being singletons. Those patients with uncontrolled infection, other autoimmune disease, pregnancy or lactation were excluded. The source of the PBMCs was less than 12 ml of fresh peripheral blood. The table lists this clonotype with many counts. Its antigen remains unidentified. The material sequenced was blood. The sequence was obtained from a woman in her 30s with Graves' hyperthyroidism.

The CDR3 loop is CATSRDRPATNYGYTF. For the CDR3, the DNA is TGTGCCACCAGCAGAGATCGACCAGCAACTAACTATGGCTACACCTTC. This chain joins TRBV15 and TRBJ1-2; D gene uncertain. Trimming shortened V by 0 bases and J by 0 bases, and 11 bases separated the two germline ends. Germline V gene lookup returns CDR1 LNHNV and CDR2 YYDKDF (reference sequence). The CDR3 is 16 amino acids. The variable domain in full, completed from reference TRBV15 and TRBJ1-2, reads DAMVIQNPRYQVTQFGKPVTLSCSQTLNHNVMYWYQQKSSQAPKLLFHYYDKDFNNEADTPDNFQSRRPNTSFCFLDIRSPGLGDTAMYLCATSRDRPATNYGYTFGSGTRLTVV.